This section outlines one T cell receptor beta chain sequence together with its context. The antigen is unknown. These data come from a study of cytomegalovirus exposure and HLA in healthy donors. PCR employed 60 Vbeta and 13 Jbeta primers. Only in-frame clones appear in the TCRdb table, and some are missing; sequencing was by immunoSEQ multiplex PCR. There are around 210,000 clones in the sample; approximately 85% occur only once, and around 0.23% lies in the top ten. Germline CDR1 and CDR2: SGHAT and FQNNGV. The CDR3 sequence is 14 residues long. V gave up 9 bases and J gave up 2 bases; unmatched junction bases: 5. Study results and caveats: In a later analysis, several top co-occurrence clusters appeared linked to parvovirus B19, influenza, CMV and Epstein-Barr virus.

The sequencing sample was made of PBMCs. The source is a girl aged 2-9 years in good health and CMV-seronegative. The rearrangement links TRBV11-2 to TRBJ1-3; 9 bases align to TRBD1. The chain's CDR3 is CARGTGGTGNTIYF. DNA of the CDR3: TGTGCCAGAGGAACAGGGGGCACTGGAAACACCATATATTTT.